Below, 16 T cell receptor beta chains from the same sample are listed, as sequenced in a study of identical twins (dated by TCRdb to about 2016). Library creation used 5' RACE. The run used an Illumina HiSeq 2000. TCRdb reran the public reads through fastp at Q25 and MiXCR, keeping productive beta chains. CDR3 protein duplicates are merged, each entry listing the most common genes and DNA. Present in this sample are approximately 690,000 distinct CDR3 sequences, around 6% of which were seen just once. The top ten hold approximately 2% of the sample. Sequencing was performed on naive T cells sorted from blood. Explained via the paper, the cell subset or site label denotes: cells isolated with a human naive T-cell isolation kit. These receptor sequences come from a man aged 18 to 29 in good health.

The V call is TRBV14, the J call TRBJ2-7, with D possibly TRBD1 on 6 matching bases. V dropped 4 bases and J dropped 0 bases, with 16 bases sitting between them. The CDR3 has 16 residues. Germline V gene sequence: CDR1 SGHDN, CDR2 FVKESK. The CDR3: CASSPRWGPSSYEQYF. Here the CDR3 DNA reads TGTGCCAGCAGCCCACGATGGGGGCCCTCCTCCTACGAGCAGTACTTC.

This rearrangement joins TRBV10-1 to TRBJ1-5; D not certain. Germline lookup yields CDR1 WNHNN and CDR2 SYGVQD (reference sequence). This CDR3 spans 13 amino acids. Between the trimmed V and J ends, which lost 2 bases and 3 bases, there was a span of 5 bases. CDR3 sequence reads: CASSEAYNQPQHF. The CDR3 DNA reads TGCGCCAGCAGTGAGGCATACAATCAGCCCCAGCATTTT.

This clonotype was observed many times. The V and J genes are TRBV29-1 and TRBJ2-7, with D possibly being TRBD1 (6 bases). V was cut by 5 bases and J by 2 bases, with 10 bases left in between. Germline V gene sequence: CDR1 SQVTM, CDR2 ANQGSEA. The CDR3 sequence is 12 residues long. CDR3 loop: CSVWTDAYEQYF. The CDR3 DNA is TGCAGCGTTTGGACAGACGCCTACGAGCAGTACTTC.

The chain is built from TRBV6-6 and TRBJ2-7; D might be TRBD1 or TRBD2, each matching 6 bases. Germline V CDR1 and CDR2: MNHNY, SVGAGI (reference sequence). The CDR3 loop spans 13 amino acids. The ends were cut back, 6 bases at V and 3 bases at J, with 12 bases in the middle. The CDR3 DNA is TGTGCCAGCAGGGAGGGACAAGGCTACGAGCAGTACTTC. Translation: CASREGQGYEQYF.

A word on this clonotype: One base away lies a much larger clone, so this may be a sequencing read error. The gene calls are TRBV7-2 and TRBJ2-1; 8 nucleotides agree with TRBD2. The CDR3 contains 17 residues. Germline CDR1 SGHTA, CDR2 FQGNSA. The DNA for the CDR3 is TGTGCCAGCAGCTTAGTGGGTCTGACTAGCGCGAGGAATGGGCAGTTCTTC. It yields the protein CASSLVGLTSARNGQFF.

The chain couples TRBV4-1 to TRBJ2-1, with TRBD2 matching over 13 bases. The CDR3 is made up of 17 amino acids. V trimming: 3 bases; J trimming: 1 base; junction bases outside the gene matches: 3. In germline, CDR1 is MGHRA, CDR2 YSYEKL. This CDR3 reads CASSHETSGRSYNEQFF. In DNA form, the CDR3 reads TGCGCCAGCAGCCATGAGACTAGCGGGAGGTCCTACAATGAGCAGTTCTTC.

The chain couples TRBV5-1 to TRBJ1-5, with TRBD1 matching over 12 bases. Trimming cost V 2 bases and J 5 bases; bases outside gene matches: 5. CDR3 size: 16 residues. Per the germline V gene, CDR1 is SGHRS and CDR2 is YFSETQ. CDR3 in DNA: TGCGCCAGCAGCTTCCGGGACAGGGGGCCAGATCAGCCCCAGCATTTT. The encoded protein is CASSFRDRGPDQPQHF. Together with reference TRBV5-1 and TRBJ1-5, the CDR3 gives the full variable domain: KAGVTQTPRYLIKTRGQQVTLSCSPISGHRSVSWYQQTPGQGLQFLFEYFSETQRNKGNFPGRFSGRQFSNSRSEMNVSTLELGDSALYLCASSFRDRGPDQPQHFGDGTRLSIL.

Ten or more counts support this clonotype. The rearrangement joins TRBV6-6 to TRBJ2-3, with D possibly TRBD2 on 6 matching bases. This CDR3 spans 13 amino acids. Trimming left V 6 bases short and J 8 bases short, with 15 bases between. Germline CDR1 MNHNY, CDR2 SVGAGI (reference sequence). The CDR3 bases are TGTGCCAGCAGCCACCGTGCGGAGGGTACGCAGTATTTT. Amino acids: CASSHRAEGTQYF.

V and J are TRBV5-1 and TRBJ2-7, with 8 bases aligning to TRBD1. In germline, CDR1 is SGHRS, CDR2 YFSETQ. V dropped 3 bases and J dropped 4; count of bases not matched to a gene: 6. The CDR3 is 14 residues long. The CDR3 here is CASSWGTGQYEQYF. The CDR3 DNA reads as TGCGCCAGCAGCTGGGGGACAGGACAATACGAGCAGTACTTC.

The gene calls are TRBV12-3 or TRBV12-4 and TRBJ1-2; 7 bases fit TRBD1. V trimming: 5 bases; J trimming: 7 bases; junction bases outside the gene matches: 13. The CDR3 has 15 amino acids. The CDR3 loop is CASSTADRVSGGYTF. DNA of the CDR3: TGTGCCAGCAGTACCGCCGACAGGGTTTCCGGTGGCTACACCTTC.

The rearrangement uses TRBV6-2 or TRBV6-3 and TRBJ2-7; D unclear. CDR1 and CDR2 from the germline V gene are MNHEY and SVGEGT. V was pared by 7 bases and J by 2 bases, with 9 bases between. This CDR3 has 12 amino acids. In DNA, the CDR3 is TGTGCCAGCAAAGGCGGAGCCTACGAGCAGTACGTC. Amino acids: CASKGGAYEQYV.

About this clonotype itself: A read error may explain this, as a much larger clone is one base away. Since the CDR3 does not end with the conserved phenylalanine or tryptophan, this likely comes from a read error. The DNA is omitted, as the CDR3 cannot be located on it reliably, and the CDR3 follows TCRdb's listing. This sequence joins TRBV21-1 and TRBJ1-1. TRBV21-1 counts as a pseudogene. The CDR3 is 13 amino acids in total, end residues counted. The CDR3 here is CASSNTTIGVAFY.

This clonotype was seen a handful of times. The V call is TRBV10-3, the J call TRBJ2-7; D ambiguous. V was cut by 3 bases and J by 0 bases, with 9 bases left in between. There are 14 residues in the CDR3. Germline CDR1 reads ENHRY; CDR2 reads SYGVKD. The CDR3 DNA is TGTGCCATCAGTGATGGCAAGAGCTCCTACGAGCAGTACGTC. Its protein is CAISDGKSSYEQYV.

This clonotype came up a few times. The chain employs TRBV10-3 and TRBJ1-5, with D possibly matching TRBD1 (5 bases). This CDR3 has 16 amino acids. Germline V gene lookup returns CDR1 ENHRY and CDR2 SYGVKD. The V end lost 0 bases, the J end lost 7 bases, and 16 bases lay between the germline ends. The CDR3, as DNA: TGTGCCATCAGTGAGTCTGACAGCCTCCGGGGACAGCCCCAGCATTTT. It encodes CAISESDSLRGQPQHF.

This chain connects TRBV6-5 to TRBJ2-5; either TRBD1 or TRBD2 may supply D (5 bases each). This CDR3 contains 15 residues. CDR1 MNHEY and CDR2 SVGAGI come from the germline V gene. The ends were cut back, 6 bases at V and 1 base at J, with 15 bases in the middle. For the CDR3, the DNA is TGTGCCAGCAGGGACTCGTGGGGCCTCCAAGAGACCCAGTACTTC. Its translation is CASRDSWGLQETQYF.

This clonotype was seen only a few times. The chain links TRBV5-4 to TRBJ2-7, with D possibly TRBD1 on 6 matching bases. Between the trimmed V and J ends, which lost 4 bases and 2 bases, there was a span of 10 bases. CDR3 length equals 13 residues. The germline gives CDR1 SGHNT, CDR2 YYREEE (reference sequence). The CDR3 loop reads CASSGQKAYEQYF. CDR3 coding DNA: TGTGCCAGCAGCGGACAGAAAGCCTACGAGCAGTACTTC.